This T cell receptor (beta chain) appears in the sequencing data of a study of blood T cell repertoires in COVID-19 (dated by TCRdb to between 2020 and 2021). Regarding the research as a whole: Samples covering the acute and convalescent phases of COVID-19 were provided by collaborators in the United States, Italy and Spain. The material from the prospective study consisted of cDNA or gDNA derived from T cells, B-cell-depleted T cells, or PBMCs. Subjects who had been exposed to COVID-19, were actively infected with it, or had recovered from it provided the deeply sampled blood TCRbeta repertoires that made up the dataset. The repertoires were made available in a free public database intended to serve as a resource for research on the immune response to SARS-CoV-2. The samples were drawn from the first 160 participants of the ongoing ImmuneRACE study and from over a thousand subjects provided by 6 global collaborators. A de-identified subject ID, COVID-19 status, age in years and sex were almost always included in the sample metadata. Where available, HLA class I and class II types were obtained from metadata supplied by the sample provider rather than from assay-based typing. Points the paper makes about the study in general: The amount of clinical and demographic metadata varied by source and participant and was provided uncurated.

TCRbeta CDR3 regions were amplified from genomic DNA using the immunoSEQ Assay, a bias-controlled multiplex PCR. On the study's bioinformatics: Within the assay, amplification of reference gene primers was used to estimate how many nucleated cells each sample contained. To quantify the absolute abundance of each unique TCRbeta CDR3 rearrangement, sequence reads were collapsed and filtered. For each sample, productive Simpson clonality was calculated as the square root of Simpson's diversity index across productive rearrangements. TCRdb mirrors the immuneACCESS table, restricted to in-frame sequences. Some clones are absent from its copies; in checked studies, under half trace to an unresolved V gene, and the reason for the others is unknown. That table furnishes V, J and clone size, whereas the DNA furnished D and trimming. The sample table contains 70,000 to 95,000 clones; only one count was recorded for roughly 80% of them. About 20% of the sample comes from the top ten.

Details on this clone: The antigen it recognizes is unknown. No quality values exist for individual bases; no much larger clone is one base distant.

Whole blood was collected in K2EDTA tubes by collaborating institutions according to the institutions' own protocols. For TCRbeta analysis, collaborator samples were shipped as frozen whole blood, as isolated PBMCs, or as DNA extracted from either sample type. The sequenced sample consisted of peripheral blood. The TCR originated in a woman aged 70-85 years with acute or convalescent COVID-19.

The DNA sequence is TGTGCCAGCAGTGCCCGACAGGGATCGAGTGAAAAACTGTTTTTT. Its coded protein is CASSARQGSSEKLFF. The V and J segments used are TRBV2 and TRBJ1-4; 7 central bases correspond to TRBD1. From its cysteine to its phenylalanine, the CDR3 spans 15 amino acids. Only CDR3 DNA remains: 45 bases, in frame from the first base. The germline V gene specifies SNHLY as CDR1 and FYNNEI as CDR2. Trimming accounts for 4 bases at V and 7 bases at J, while the number of junction bases matched to no gene is 9.